This TCR beta chain is from a study of cytotoxic CD8 clonotypes in ibrutinib-treated CLL. As regards this clone: Its antigen is not known.

Sequencing was designed to attain a depth spanning 1 in 200,000 to 1 in 1 million T cells. Method: immunoSEQ multiplex PCR; TCRdb's copy keeps in-frame clones and lacks some. The data contain about 58,000 clones, approximately 71% of them singletons. The germline CDR1 and CDR2 sequences are SGHTA and FQGNSA. V gave up 1 base and J gave up 0 bases, with 15 bases separating them. CDR3 size: 17 residues. Points from the study as a whole: Baseline clonality, higher than in age-matched healthy donors, tracked circulating CD8+ T-cell counts.

This clonotype was obtained from a human donor with chronic lymphocytic leukemia. The material was PBMCs, obtained after 12 months of ibrutinib treatment. The chain joins TRBV7-2 to TRBJ2-5; TRBD2 might be the D (5 bases). The CDR3 region is CASSLGGRGGDQETQYF. The CDR3 DNA follows: TGTGCCAGCAGCTTAGGCGGACGCGGAGGCGACCAAGAGACCCAGTACTTC.